This T cell receptor beta chain was identified in a study of CD8 T cells in ankylosing spondylitis. Findings and limits, study-wide: Clones that were linked to disease were CD8+ and were relatively rare in peripheral blood. Reportedly, matched ankylosing spondylitis synovial fluid was significantly enriched for disease-linked clones. A motif of 7 to 9 highly homologous TCR beta variants was seen as apparently characteristic of ankylosing spondylitis blood.

The CDR3 covers 14 residues. Germline trimming cut 4 bases from V and 6 bases from J; bases unmatched to any gene: 3. The germline CDR1 and CDR2 sequences are SGHTA and FQGNSA. MiXCR, run by TCRdb on the 5' RACE reads, gives a single entry per CDR3 protein. The sample carries about 40,000 distinct CDR3 sequences, approximately 16% recorded once. As concerns this clonotype: Its antigen is undetermined.

This chain connects TRBV7-2 to TRBJ2-1; 10 positions agree with TRBD1. This TCR derives from a male donor with ankylosing spondylitis or in good health (not recorded which). Sample: blood. The CDR3 nucleotides are TGTGCCAGCAGCTCATGGACAGGGGGCAATGAGCAGTTCTTC. Translation gives CASSSWTGGNEQFF.